The text below deals with one T cell receptor (beta chain). Sequenced by immunoSEQ multiplex PCR; TCRdb stores in-frame clones only, minus some. In the table there are 400,000 to 600,000 clones, roughly 80% of which are singletons. This entry belongs to a study of shared clonotypes between healthy human individuals. V lost 5 bases to trimming and J lost 3 bases, with 17 bases between them. CDR1 SGHTA and CDR2 FQGTGA come from the germline V gene. CDR3 size: 17 residues. This chain connects TRBV7-3 to TRBJ2-6; possibly TRBD1 or TRBD2 for D (5 bases each). Sample: PBMCs. The sequence was obtained from a middle-aged woman in good health. Some clones in this sample may be carry-over from other donors' samples. The CDR3 spells CASSHGKGRYGANVLTF. In nucleotides, the CDR3 is TGTGCCAGCAGCCACGGGAAGGGGCGGTATGGGGCCAACGTCCTGACTTTC.